This TCR beta chain is drawn from a study of T cell responses to AZD1222 COVID-19 vaccine. Trimming stripped 2 bases from V and 5 bases from J, with 10 bases between. CDR1 is LNHNV, CDR2 YYDKDF, per germline (reference sequence). CDR3 length: 13 residues. Second-dose groups at about 4 or about 12 weeks were pooled. General study results and limits: Donors, mostly white British, included more females; clonal diversity was possibly underestimated.

Method: immunoSEQ multiplex PCR; TCRdb's copy keeps in-frame clones and lacks some. The repertoire consists of tens of thousands of clones, with about 88% occurring once and the leading ten covering 6% to 7.5%. On this clone itself: Its target is unknown.

V is TRBV15 and J is TRBJ2-7, with D uncertain. This specimen consisted of peripheral blood, obtained 28 days after the second AZD1222 dose. This clonotype was sampled from an adult who received the AZD1222 COVID-19 vaccine. CDR3 region: CATSRRPTNEQYF. The CDR3 DNA reads TGTGCCACCAGCAGAAGACCCACAAACGAGCAGTACTTC.